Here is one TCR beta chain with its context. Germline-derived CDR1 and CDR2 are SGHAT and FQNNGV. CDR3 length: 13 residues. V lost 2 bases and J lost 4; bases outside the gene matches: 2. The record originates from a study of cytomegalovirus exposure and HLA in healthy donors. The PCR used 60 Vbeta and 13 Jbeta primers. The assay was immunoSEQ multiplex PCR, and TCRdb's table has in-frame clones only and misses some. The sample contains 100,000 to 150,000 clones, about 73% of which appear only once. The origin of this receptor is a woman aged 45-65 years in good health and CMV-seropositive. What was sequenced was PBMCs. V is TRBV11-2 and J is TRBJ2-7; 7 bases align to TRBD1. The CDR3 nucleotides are TGTGCCAGCAGCTTACCAGGGGGTTACGAGCAGTACTTC. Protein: CASSLPGGYEQYF.